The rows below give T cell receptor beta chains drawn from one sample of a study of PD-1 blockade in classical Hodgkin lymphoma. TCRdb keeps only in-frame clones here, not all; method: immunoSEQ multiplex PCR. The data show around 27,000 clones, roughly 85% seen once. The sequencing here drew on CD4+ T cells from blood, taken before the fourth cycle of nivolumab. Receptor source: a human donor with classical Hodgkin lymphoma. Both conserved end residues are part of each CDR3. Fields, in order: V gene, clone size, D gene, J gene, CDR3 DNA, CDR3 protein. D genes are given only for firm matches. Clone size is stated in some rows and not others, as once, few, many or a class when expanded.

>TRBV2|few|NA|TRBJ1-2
TGTGCCAGCAGTGAAGAGGCCTTCTTTGGCTACACCTTC
CASSEEAFFGYTF
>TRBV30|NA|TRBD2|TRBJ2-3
TGTGCCTGCCACGGGACTAACACAGATACGCAGTATTTT
CACHGTNTDTQYF
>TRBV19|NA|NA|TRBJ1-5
TGTGCCAGTCGGAGCGGGGGGCGCAGGAATCAGCCCCAGCATTTT
CASRSGGRRNQPQHF
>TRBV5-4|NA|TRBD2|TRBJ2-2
TGTGCCAGCAGCTTGGGACGACTAGCGGGAGGTTGGGAGCTGTTTTTT
CASSLGRLAGGWELFF
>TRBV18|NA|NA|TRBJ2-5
TGTGCCAGCTCACCAGGGCAGGGGGAGACCCAGTACTTC
CASSPGQGETQYF
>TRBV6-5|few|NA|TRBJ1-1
TGTGCCAGCAGTTATTCAGTCAGCACTGAAGCTTTCTTT
CASSYSVSTEAFF
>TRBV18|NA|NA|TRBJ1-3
TGTGCCAGCTCACCGGGAAGGGACGGGGCTCTGCTGAATGGAAGCATATATTTT
CASSPGRDGALLNGSIYF
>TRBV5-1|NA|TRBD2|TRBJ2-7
TGCGCCAGCAGCTTGACGGCTAGCGGGCTAACCTACGAGCAGTACTTC
CASSLTASGLTYEQYF
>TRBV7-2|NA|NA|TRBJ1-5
TGTGCCAGCAGCTTAGAAGGATACGTCGTTCAGCCCCAGCATTTT
CASSLEGYVVQPQHF
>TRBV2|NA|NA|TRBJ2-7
TGTGCCAGCAGTGAGAAGAGCTACGAGCAGTACTTC
CASSEKSYEQYF
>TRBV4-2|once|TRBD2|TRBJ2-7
TGTGCCAGCAGCCAAGCGGGGACTAGCGGCTCCTACGAGCAGTACTTC
CASSQAGTSGSYEQYF
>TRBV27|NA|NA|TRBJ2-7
TGTGCCACCACAGGTCCCACCTACGAGCAGTACTTC
CATTGPTYEQYF
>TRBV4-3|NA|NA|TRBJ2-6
TGCGCCAGCAGCCAAGTTGTCGGGACGCCTGCTTGGGGTGGGGCCAACGTCCTGACTTTC
CASSQVVGTPAWGGANVLTF
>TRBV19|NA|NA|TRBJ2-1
TGTGCCAGTAGTATAAGTACTAGCCAATGGGTCAATGAGCAGTTCTTC
CASSISTSQWVNEQFF
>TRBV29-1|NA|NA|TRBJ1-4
TGCAGCGTTCTGGGCGCAACTAATGAAAAACTGTTTTTT
CSVLGATNEKLFF
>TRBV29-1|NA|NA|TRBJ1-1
TGCAGCGTTGTATACCGCATGCTGGCGGGCCCTGAAGCTTTCTTT
CSVVYRMLAGPEAFF
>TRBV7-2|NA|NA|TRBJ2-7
TGTGCCAGCAGCCCCCTTACAGGGTCTGACTACTCCTACGAGCAGTACTTC
CASSPLTGSDYSYEQYF
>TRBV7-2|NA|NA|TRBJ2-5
TGTGCCAGCAGCTTAATGGGGGGATGGGGGGAGACCCAGTACTTC
CASSLMGGWGETQYF
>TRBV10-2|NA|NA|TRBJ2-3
TGCGCCAGCAGGGACTTCAACACAGATACGCAGTATTTT
CASRDFNTDTQYF
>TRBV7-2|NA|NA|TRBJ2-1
TGTGCCAGCAGTCCCGGAGGGGGGGACCTAACGGGTGAGCAGTTCTTC
CASSPGGGDLTGEQFF
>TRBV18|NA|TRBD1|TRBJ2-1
TGTGCCAGCTCACTAACCGGGACAGGGACGGATGAGCAGTTCTTC
CASSLTGTGTDEQFF
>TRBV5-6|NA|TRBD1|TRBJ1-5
TGTGCCAGCAGCTTTGGGGACAGGGATCAGCCCCAGCATTTT
CASSFGDRDQPQHF
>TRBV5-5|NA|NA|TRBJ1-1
TGTGCCAGCAGCTTATTACCGGGACACAACACTGAAGCTTTCTTT
CASSLLPGHNTEAFF
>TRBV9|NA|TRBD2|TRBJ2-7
TGTGCCAGCAGCCCACCAGGACTAGCGAACTCCTACGAGCAGTACTTC
CASSPPGLANSYEQYF
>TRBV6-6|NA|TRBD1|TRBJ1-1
TGTGCCAGCAGAGTAGACAGGGACTATGGTGAAGCTTTCTTT
CASRVDRDYGEAFF
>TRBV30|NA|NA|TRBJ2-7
TGTGCCTGGAGTGTAGGGTACGAGCAGTACTTC
CAWSVGYEQYF
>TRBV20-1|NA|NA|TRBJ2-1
TGCACCTACCAGGGTCCCAATGAGCAGTTCTTC
CTYQGPNEQFF
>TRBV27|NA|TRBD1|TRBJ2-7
TGTGCCAGCAGTTCTTATAGACAGGGGGCGCCCCGGCCCCGTCCCGAGCAGTACTTC
CASSSYRQGAPRPRPEQYF
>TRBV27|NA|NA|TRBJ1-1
TGTGCCAGCAGTTCGGGGGCTTGGGGAGAAGCTTTCTTT
CASSSGAWGEAFF
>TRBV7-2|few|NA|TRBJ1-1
TGTGCCAGCAGCGCCGACTTTCCCAACACTGAAGCTTTCTTT
CASSADFPNTEAFF
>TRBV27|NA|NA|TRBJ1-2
TGTGCCAGCAGTTCAGGGGACACACTCTATGGCTACACCTTC
CASSSGDTLYGYTF
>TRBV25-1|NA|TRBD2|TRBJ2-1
TGTGCCAGCAGTGGAACTAGCGGGAGCTACAATGAGCAGTTCTTC
CASSGTSGSYNEQFF
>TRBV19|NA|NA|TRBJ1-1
TGTGCCAGTAGGCGGAGAGGGGGTATGAACACTGAAGCTTTCTTT
CASRRRGGMNTEAFF
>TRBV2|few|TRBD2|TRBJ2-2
TGTGCCAGCAAGAAAAGCGGGAGTCCCACCGGGGAGCTGTTTTTT
CASKKSGSPTGELFF
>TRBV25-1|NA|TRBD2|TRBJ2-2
TGTGCCAGCAATTTCCCGGGACTAGCGGGAGAGAACACCGGGGAGCTGTTTTTT
CASNFPGLAGENTGELFF
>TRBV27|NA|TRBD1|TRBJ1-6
TGTGCCAGCAGTTTAGAGGGACAGGGTAAATCACCCCTCCACTTT
CASSLEGQGKSPLHF
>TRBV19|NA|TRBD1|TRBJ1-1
TGTGCCAGTAGTCCGGGGACAGGGATGAACACTGAAGCTTTCTTT
CASSPGTGMNTEAFF
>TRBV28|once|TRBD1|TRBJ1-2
TGTGCCAGCAGACCGGGACAGGGGAGAGGCTACACCTTC
CASRPGQGRGYTF
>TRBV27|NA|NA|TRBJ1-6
TGTGCCAGCAGTTTAAGTCAGGGTACCTCACCCCTCCACTTT
CASSLSQGTSPLHF
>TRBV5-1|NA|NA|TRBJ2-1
TGCGCCAGCAGCTTGGCTCTTAATTTCGCGTCTAGACCCTACAATGAGCAGTTCTTC
CASSLALNFASRPYNEQFF
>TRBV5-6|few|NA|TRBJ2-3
TGTGCCAGCAGCGCCCAACCCACAGATACGCAGTATTTT
CASSAQPTDTQYF
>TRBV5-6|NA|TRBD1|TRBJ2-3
TGTGCCAGCAGTTTAGGGGACAGGGGGCAAGATACGCAGTATTTT
CASSLGDRGQDTQYF